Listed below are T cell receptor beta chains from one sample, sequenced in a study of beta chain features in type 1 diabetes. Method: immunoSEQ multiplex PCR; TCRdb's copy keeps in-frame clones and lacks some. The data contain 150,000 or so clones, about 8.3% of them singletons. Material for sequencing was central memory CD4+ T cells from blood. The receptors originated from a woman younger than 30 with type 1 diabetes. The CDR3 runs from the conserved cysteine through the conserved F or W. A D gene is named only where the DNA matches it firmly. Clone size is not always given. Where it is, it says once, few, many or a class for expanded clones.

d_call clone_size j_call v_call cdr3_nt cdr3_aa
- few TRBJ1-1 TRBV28 TGTGCCAGCAGTTGGAGTTGGGTACAGGAGAACACTGAAGCTTTCTTT CASSWSWVQENTEAFF
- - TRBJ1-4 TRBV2 TGTGCCAGCAGCCTCGGGGAAAAACTGTTTTTT CASSLGEKLFF
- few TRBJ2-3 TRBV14 TGTGCCAGCAGCCATAACCACATCGAGGGGCAGTATTTT CASSHNHIEGQYF
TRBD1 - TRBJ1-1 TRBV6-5 TGTGCCAGCAGGGGACAGTCCATGAACACTGAAGCTTTCTTT CASRGQSMNTEAFF
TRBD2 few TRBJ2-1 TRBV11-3 TGTGCCAGCAGCCCAAGGACTAGTTCGGGGCAGTTCTTC CASSPRTSSGQFF
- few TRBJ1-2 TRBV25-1 TGTGCCACCACACCCGGACCGGGGGAAGGCTACACCTTC CATTPGPGEGYTF
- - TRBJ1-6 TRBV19 TGTGCCAGTAGTTTTAACTTTCAGGGACCCCTCCACTTT CASSFNFQGPLHF
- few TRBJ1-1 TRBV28 TGTGCCATCCAATCAGGGGACACTGAAGCTTTCTTT CAIQSGDTEAFF
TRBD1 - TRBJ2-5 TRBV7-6 TGTGCCAGCAGCTTAGCACAGACAGGGATCCAAGAGACCCAGTACTTC CASSLAQTGIQETQYF
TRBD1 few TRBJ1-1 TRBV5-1 TGCGCCAGCAGCCCCGGACAGGCCTGGGACACTGAAGCTTTCTTT CASSPGQAWDTEAFF
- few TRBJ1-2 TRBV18 TGTGCCAGCTCACCGACGGACAGCTTCTATGGCTACACCTTC CASSPTDSFYGYTF
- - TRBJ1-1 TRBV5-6 TGTGCCAGCAGCTTGTTGGCCACGGACAAAGCTTTCTTT CASSLLATDKAFF
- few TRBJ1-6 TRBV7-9 TGTGCCAGCAGCCCAGGACAGTTTGGAGATAATTCACCCCTCCACTTT CASSPGQFGDNSPLHF
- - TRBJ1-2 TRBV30 TGTGCCTGGAGGGCGGTAGACAGCTATGGCTACACCTTC CAWRAVDSYGYTF
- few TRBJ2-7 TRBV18 TGTGCCAGCTCACCACAAACAGGTAACGAGCAGTACTTC CASSPQTGNEQYF
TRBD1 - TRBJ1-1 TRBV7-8 TGTGCCAGCAGCCATCGACAGGGTAACACTGAAGCTTTCTTT CASSHRQGNTEAFF
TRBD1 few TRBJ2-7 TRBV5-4 TGTGCCAGCAGCTGGGACAGGGTGGACGAGCAGTACTTC CASSWDRVDEQYF
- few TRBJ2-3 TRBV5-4 TGTGCCAGCAGCCAGGGGTTGGGCACAGATACGCAGTATTTT CASSQGLGTDTQYF
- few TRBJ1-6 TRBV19 TGTGCCAGTAGTATAGATGTAACCGAAGGGGATTCACCCCTCCACTTT CASSIDVTEGDSPLHF
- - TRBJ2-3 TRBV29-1 TGCAGCGTGGTTACTACTAGGGGGGGGACAGATACGCAGTATTTT CSVVTTRGGTDTQYF
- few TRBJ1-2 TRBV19 TGTGCCAGTGGGAGTGGGCGGGCCCTTGGCTACACCTTC CASGSGRALGYTF
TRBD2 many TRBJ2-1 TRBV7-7 TGTGCCAGCAGCCTCAGCGGGGGGGCGTTCAATGAGCAGTTCTTC CASSLSGGAFNEQFF
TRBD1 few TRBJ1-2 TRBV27 TGTGCCAGCAGTTTTCGCCAGGGGGCTAACTATGGCTACACCTTC CASSFRQGANYGYTF
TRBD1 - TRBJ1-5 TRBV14 TGTGCCAGCAGCCCACAGGGGGCTCAGCCCCAGCATTTT CASSPQGAQPQHF
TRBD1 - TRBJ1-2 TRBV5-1 TGCGCCAGCAGCGCGGGACAGGGTTATGGCTACACCTTC CASSAGQGYGYTF
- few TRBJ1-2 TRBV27 TGTGCCAGCAGTTTAAGCCTCGATGGAGGGGTTAGGGGCTACACCTTC CASSLSLDGGVRGYTF
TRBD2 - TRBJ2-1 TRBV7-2 TGTGCCAGCTCGGATACCCCGACTAGCGGGGGGCTAAATGAGCAGTTCTTC CASSDTPTSGGLNEQFF
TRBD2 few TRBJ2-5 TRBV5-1 TGCGCCAGCAGCTTCGGGACTAGCGGCAACCAAGAGACCCAGTACTTC CASSFGTSGNQETQYF
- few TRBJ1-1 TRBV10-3 TGTGCCATCAGGGCCCCACAGGGCCGGAACACTGAAGCTTTCTTT CAIRAPQGRNTEAFF
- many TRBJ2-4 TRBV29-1 TGCAGCGTTGGGCAGGGAAACATTCAGTACTTC CSVGQGNIQYF
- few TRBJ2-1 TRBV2 TGTGCCAGCAGTCCCGACAGGTACAATGGGCAGTTCTTC CASSPDRYNGQFF
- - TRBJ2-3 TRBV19 TGTGCCAGTAGTATAGACCCAGGGGCCTCAGATACGCAGTATTTT CASSIDPGASDTQYF
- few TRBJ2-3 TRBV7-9 TGTGCCAGCGGGGACACTACAGATACGCAGTATTTT CASGDTTDTQYF
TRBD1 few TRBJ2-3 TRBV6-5 TGTGCCAGCAGTAGACAGGGGGATACGCAGTATTTT CASSRQGDTQYF
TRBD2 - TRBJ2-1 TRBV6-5 TGTGCCACCAGACTAGCGGGAGTGTACAATGAGCAGTTCTTC CATRLAGVYNEQFF
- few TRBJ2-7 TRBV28 TGTGCCAGCAGTCAACAGGGTCCCTACGAGCAGTACTTC CASSQQGPYEQYF
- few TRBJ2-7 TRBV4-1 TGCGCCAGCAGCCAAGTCGGAGACAGTCCCTACGAGCAGTACTTC CASSQVGDSPYEQYF
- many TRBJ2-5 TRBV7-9 TGTGCCAGCAGCTTGTCGGGGGAAGAGACCCAGTACTTC CASSLSGEETQYF
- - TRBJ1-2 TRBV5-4 TGTGCCAGCAGCTCCCTCGGGGAAGGTCTTGGCTACACCTTC CASSSLGEGLGYTF
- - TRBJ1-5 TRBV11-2 TGTGCCAGCAGCTACAGGGATCAGCCCCAGCATTTT CASSYRDQPQHF
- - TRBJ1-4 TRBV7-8 TGTGCCAGCAGCTCAGGGGCCGGGGCTAATGAAAAACTGTTTTTT CASSSGAGANEKLFF
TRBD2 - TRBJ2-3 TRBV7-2 TGTGCCAGCAGCCCCCGGACGGGAGGGACAGATACGCAGTATTTT CASSPRTGGTDTQYF
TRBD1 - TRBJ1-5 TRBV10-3 TGTGCCATCAGTGACCCCGGGGACAGTAGCAATCAGCCCCAGCATTTT CAISDPGDSSNQPQHF
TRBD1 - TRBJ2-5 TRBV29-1 TGCAGCGTGCGACAGGGGGCAACAGAGACCCAGTACTTC CSVRQGATETQYF
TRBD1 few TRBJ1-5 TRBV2 TGTGCCAGCGTGGGACAGTTCAATCAGCCCCAGCATTTT CASVGQFNQPQHF
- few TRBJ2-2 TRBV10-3 TGTGCCATCAGTGAGGGGACGACGGGAGCGAACACCGGGGAGCTGTTTTTT CAISEGTTGANTGELFF
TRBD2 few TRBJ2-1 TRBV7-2 TGTGCCAGCAGCCCAGGTGGCGGGAGGAAAAATGAGCAGTTCTTC CASSPGGGRKNEQFF
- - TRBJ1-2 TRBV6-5 TGTGCCAGCAGCCAGACAGCCTATGGCTACACCTTC CASSQTAYGYTF
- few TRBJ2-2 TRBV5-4 TGTGCCAGCAGCGGAACAGAATACGGGGAGCTGTTTTTT CASSGTEYGELFF